Listed below are T cell receptor beta chains from one sample, sequenced in a study of blood T cell repertoires in COVID-19. The data were produced by immunoSEQ multiplex PCR, yet TCRdb's version contains in-frame clones alone and is incomplete. This sample has some 150,000 clones; about four fifths occur once, and the top ten carry 3% to 3.5%. Sequenced material: peripheral blood. The source of these receptors is a woman older than 75 with acute or convalescent COVID-19. Both conserved end residues are part of each CDR3. The D gene is left open where the match is weak. Clone size is shown for a subset of rows, as once, few, many or a class of expanded clone.

size,D,J,V,CDR3,DNA
NA,NA,TRBJ1-3,TRBV5-6,CASSLGQLFTGNTIYF,TGTGCCAGCAGCTTGGGCCAGTTGTTCACTGGAAACACCATATATTTT
NA,TRBD2,TRBJ2-5,TRBV5-4,CASSFPGRGFQETQYF,TGTGCCAGCAGCTTCCCGGGGCGGGGGTTCCAAGAGACCCAGTACTTC
NA,TRBD1,TRBJ1-3,TRBV2,CASSVRLGQGASGNTIYF,TGTGCCAGCAGTGTCCGATTGGGACAGGGGGCGAGTGGAAACACCATATATTTT
NA,NA,TRBJ2-5,TRBV7-9,CASSLAGQGETQYF,TGTGCCAGCAGCTTAGCAGGCCAGGGGGAGACCCAGTACTTC
few,NA,TRBJ2-5,TRBV19,CASSTNGQRQETQYF,TGTGCCAGTAGTACAAATGGACAACGGCAAGAGACCCAGTACTTC
NA,NA,TRBJ2-7,TRBV11-3,CASSRGGQFYEQYF,TGTGCCAGCAGCCGTGGGGGACAATTCTACGAGCAGTACTTC
NA,TRBD1,TRBJ1-2,TRBV4-3,CASSQGGQVYGYTF,TGCGCCAGCAGCCAAGGGGGACAGGTCTATGGCTACACCTTC
NA,NA,TRBJ1-1,TRBV14,CASSQVVHRANAEAFF,TGTGCCAGCAGCCAAGTGGTGCACAGGGCAAACGCTGAAGCTTTCTTT
NA,NA,TRBJ1-1,TRBV6-2/TRBV6-3,CASSYEAASQNTEAFF,TGTGCCAGCAGTTACGAGGCAGCCTCCCAGAACACTGAAGCTTTCTTT
NA,TRBD1,TRBJ1-2,TRBV6-5,CASSSTGEGYYGYTF,TGTGCCAGCAGTTCGACAGGGGAGGGCTACTATGGCTACACCTTC
NA,TRBD1,TRBJ1-2,TRBV7-9,CASSLPSGTVNYGYTF,TGTGCCAGCAGCCTGCCATCCGGGACAGTTAACTATGGCTACACCTTC
NA,NA,TRBJ1-2,TRBV18,CASSLLGGLNGYTF,TGTGCCAGCTCACTCCTCGGGGGGCTCAATGGCTACACCTTC
NA,TRBD1,TRBJ2-7,TRBV5-1,CASSLGRDRAFEQYF,TGCGCCAGCAGCTTGGGCCGGGACAGAGCCTTCGAGCAGTACTTC
NA,TRBD2,TRBJ2-7,TRBV27,CASSHYAPVGGSSYEQYF,TGTGCCAGCAGTCATTATGCCCCAGTGGGGGGGTCATCCTACGAGCAGTACTTC
NA,TRBD1,TRBJ1-1,TRBV10-3,CAVRQGTLLTEAFF,TGTGCCGTCAGACAGGGGACGCTCCTAACTGAAGCTTTCTTT
NA,NA,TRBJ2-3,TRBV7-3,CASGSTGSSTDTQYF,TGTGCCAGCGGGTCCACGGGGTCTAGCACAGATACGCAGTATTTT
once,NA,TRBJ2-5,TRBV9,CASSVGGVRETQYF,TGTGCCAGCAGCGTAGGGGGAGTGCGGGAGACCCAGTACTTC
NA,TRBD1,TRBJ2-7,TRBV2,CASRLRDRAENEQYF,TGTGCCAGCCGACTGAGGGACAGGGCCGAGAACGAGCAGTACTTC
NA,NA,TRBJ1-2,TRBV5-4,CASSPSGLDYGYTF,TGTGCCAGCAGCCCCTCGGGATTGGACTATGGCTACACCTTC
NA,TRBD2,TRBJ2-3,TRBV7-3,CASSLSGVTDTQYF,TGTGCCAGCAGCCTCAGCGGGGTCACAGATACGCAGTATTTT
NA,TRBD1,TRBJ1-5,TRBV18,CASSPELRDRGVKSNQPQHF,TGTGCCAGCTCACCAGAGCTAAGGGACAGGGGGGTTAAGAGCAATCAGCCCCAGCATTTT
NA,NA,TRBJ2-1,TRBV7-3,CASSLTGVNEQFF,TGTGCCAGCAGCTTAACCGGGGTGAATGAGCAGTTCTTC
NA,TRBD1,TRBJ2-7,TRBV14,CASSPHRGHLDEQYF,TGTGCCAGCAGTCCCCATAGGGGGCACTTGGACGAGCAGTACTTC
NA,NA,TRBJ2-2,TRBV2,CASYRERNTGELFF,TGTGCCAGCTATCGGGAGAGGAACACCGGGGAGCTGTTTTTT
NA,TRBD2,TRBJ2-1,TRBV7-8,CASSLTLADSYNEQFF,TGTGCCAGCAGCTTAACCCTAGCGGACTCCTACAATGAGCAGTTCTTC
NA,TRBD1,TRBJ2-7,TRBV9,CASSVGDRGPKQYF,TGTGCCAGCAGCGTAGGGGACAGGGGCCCTAAGCAGTACTTC
NA,NA,TRBJ2-3,TRBV5-6,CASSIAFSTDTQYF,TGTGCCAGCAGCATAGCCTTTAGCACAGATACGCAGTATTTT
once,NA,TRBJ1-1,TRBV3-1/TRBV3-2,CASSRGGVTEAFF,TGTGCCAGCAGCCGGGGGGGAGTTACTGAAGCTTTCTTT
NA,TRBD1,TRBJ1-2,TRBV7-9,CASSGDRNYGYTF,TGTGCCAGCAGCGGGGACAGGAACTATGGCTACACCTTC
NA,NA,TRBJ2-1,TRBV27,CASSSGYNEQFF,TGTGCCAGCAGTTCCGGGTACAATGAGCAGTTCTTC
NA,NA,TRBJ1-6,TRBV5-5,CASSFDGDYNSPLHF,TGCGCCAGCAGCTTCGACGGAGACTATAATTCACCCCTCCACTTT
NA,TRBD2,TRBJ2-2,TRBV9,CASSAREGLTTGELFF,TGTGCCAGCAGCGCGAGGGAGGGGCTAACCACCGGGGAGCTGTTTTTT
NA,TRBD1,TRBJ2-7,TRBV5-1,CASSLQGQGNEQYF,TGCGCCAGCAGCCTGCAGGGACAGGGGAACGAGCAGTACTTC
NA,NA,TRBJ2-1,TRBV5-1,CASYPGRGRDEQFF,TGCGCCAGCTACCCTGGTCGGGGAAGGGATGAGCAGTTCTTC
NA,NA,TRBJ1-4,TRBV5-1,CASSLDPRLSEKLFF,TGCGCCAGCAGCTTGGATCCCAGGCTAAGTGAAAAACTGTTTTTT
NA,TRBD1,TRBJ2-3,TRBV19,CASGDRGRGETDTQYF,TGTGCCAGTGGGGACAGGGGAAGAGGGGAAACAGATACGCAGTATTTT
NA,NA,TRBJ1-1,TRBV11-2,CASSLVRGITEAFF,TGTGCCAGCAGCTTAGTCCGGGGGATCACTGAAGCTTTCTTT
NA,TRBD2,TRBJ2-1,TRBV28,CASSSGLAGELSEQFF,TGTGCCAGCAGTTCAGGACTAGCGGGGGAGTTGAGTGAGCAGTTCTTC
NA,TRBD1,TRBJ1-4,TRBV3-1/TRBV3-2,CASSHRTGYYEKLFF,TGTGCCAGCAGCCACCGGACAGGGTATTACGAAAAACTGTTTTTT
NA,NA,TRBJ2-4,TRBV21-1,CASTPRGNLAKNIQYF,TGTGCCAGCACTCCCCGGGGGAACTTAGCCAAAAACATTCAGTACTTC
NA,TRBD1,TRBJ1-2,TRBV7-8,CASSTRDREFTF,TGTGCCAGCAGCACACGGGACAGGGAGTTCACCTTC
NA,TRBD1,TRBJ2-7,TRBV6-5,CASGRSDRGVYEQYF,TGTGCCAGCGGAAGATCGGACAGGGGTGTCTACGAGCAGTACTTC
NA,TRBD1,TRBJ2-7,TRBV12-3/TRBV12-4,CASSFAGGYEQYF,TGTGCCAGCAGTTTTGCAGGGGGCTACGAGCAGTACTTC
NA,TRBD2,TRBJ2-1,TRBV5-1,CASSLASGGFGEQFF,TGCGCCAGCAGCTTGGCTAGCGGGGGGTTCGGTGAGCAGTTCTTC
few,NA,TRBJ1-3,TRBV30,CAWSAPNLRVFDGNTIYF,TGTGCCTGGAGCGCCCCGAATCTCAGGGTCTTCGATGGAAACACCATATATTTT
NA,TRBD1,TRBJ1-4,TRBV29-1,CSVDQAGQGGNEKLFF,TGCAGCGTTGACCAAGCTGGACAGGGAGGGAATGAAAAACTGTTTTTT
NA,TRBD2,TRBJ2-7,TRBV6-5,CASSSSGGANEQYF,TGTGCCAGCAGTTCTAGCGGGGGGGCCAACGAGCAGTACTTC